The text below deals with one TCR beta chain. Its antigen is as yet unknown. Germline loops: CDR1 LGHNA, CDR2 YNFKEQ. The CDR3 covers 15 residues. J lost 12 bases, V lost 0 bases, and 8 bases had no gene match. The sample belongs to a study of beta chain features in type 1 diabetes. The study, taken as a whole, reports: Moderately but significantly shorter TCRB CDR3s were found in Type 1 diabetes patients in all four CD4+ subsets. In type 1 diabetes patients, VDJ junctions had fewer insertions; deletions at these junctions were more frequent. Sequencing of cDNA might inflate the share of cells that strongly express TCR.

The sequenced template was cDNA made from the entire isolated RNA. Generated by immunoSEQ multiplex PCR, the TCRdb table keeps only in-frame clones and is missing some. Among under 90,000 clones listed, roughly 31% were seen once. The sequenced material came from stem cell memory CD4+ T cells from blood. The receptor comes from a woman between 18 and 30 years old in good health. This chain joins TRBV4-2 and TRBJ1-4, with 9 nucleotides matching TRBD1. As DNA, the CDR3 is TGTGCCAGCAGCCAAGATAGGAACAGGGGGCTGGAACTGTTTTTT. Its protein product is CASSQDRNRGLELFF.